The present TCR beta chain was sequenced within a study of blood T cell repertoires in COVID-19. Methods used by the authors: Reference gene primer amplification in the assay estimated nucleated cell counts. Only in-frame clones appear in the TCRdb table, and some are missing; sequencing was by immunoSEQ multiplex PCR. From that table come the V and J calls and clone size; the DNA was used to work out D and trimming. This table holds 200,000 to 250,000 clones, 85% to 95% found once. Germline CDR1 is SGHTA and CDR2 is FQGTGA. V gave up 5 bases and J gave up 5 bases; unmatched junction bases: 3. The CDR3 length is 12 residues. In Seattle, patients joined the study during active infection and were tracked longitudinally.

The sequence derives from a man aged 25 to 40 with COVID-19, enrolled during active disease. The chain recombines TRBV7-3 with TRBJ2-7, with 7 bases identical to TRBD1. The sequencing sample was made of peripheral blood. The CDR3 loop is CASSLGQDEQYF. The CDR3 DNA reads as TGTGCCAGCAGCCTCGGACAGGACGAGCAGTACTTC.